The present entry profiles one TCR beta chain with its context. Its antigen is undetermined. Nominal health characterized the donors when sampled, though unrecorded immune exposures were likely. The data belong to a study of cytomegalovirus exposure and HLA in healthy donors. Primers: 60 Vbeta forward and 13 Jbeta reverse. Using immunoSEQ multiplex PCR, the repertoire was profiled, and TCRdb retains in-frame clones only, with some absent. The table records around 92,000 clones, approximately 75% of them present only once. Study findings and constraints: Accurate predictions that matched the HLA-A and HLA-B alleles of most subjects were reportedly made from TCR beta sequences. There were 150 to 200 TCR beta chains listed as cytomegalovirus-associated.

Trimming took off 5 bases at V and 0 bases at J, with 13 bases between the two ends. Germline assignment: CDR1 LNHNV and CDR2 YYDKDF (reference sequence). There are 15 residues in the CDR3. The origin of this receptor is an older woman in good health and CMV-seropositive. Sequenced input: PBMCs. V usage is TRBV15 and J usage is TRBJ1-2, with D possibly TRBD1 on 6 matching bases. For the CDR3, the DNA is TGTGCCACCAGCCTAACAGGGCTAGCTAACTATGGCTACACCTTC. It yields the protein CATSLTGLANYGYTF.